This TCR beta chain was recovered during a study of cytomegalovirus exposure and HLA in healthy donors. Points from the study as a whole: Some V segments, including TRBV6-2 and TRBV6-3, were excluded as indistinguishable.

The germline V gene has CDR1 LNHDA and CDR2 SQIVND (reference sequence). The CDR3 has 15 residues. Unmatched junction bases numbered 3, after V lost 4 bases and J lost 0 bases. This PCR relied on a set of 60 Vbeta primers and 13 Jbeta primers. Assay used: immunoSEQ multiplex PCR; TCRdb lists only in-frame clones, some missing. The table has about 120,000 clones, about 76% seen once. As to this clone: Its specificity is not known.

The sequence came from a man aged 55 to 70 in good health and CMV-seropositive. The chain employs TRBV19 and TRBJ1-5; TRBD1 agrees at 7 bases. Material for sequencing was PBMCs. The DNA for the CDR3 is TGTGCCAGTAGTAGGGGACAGTTTAGCAATCAGCCCCAGCATTTT. It is translated as CASSRGQFSNQPQHF.